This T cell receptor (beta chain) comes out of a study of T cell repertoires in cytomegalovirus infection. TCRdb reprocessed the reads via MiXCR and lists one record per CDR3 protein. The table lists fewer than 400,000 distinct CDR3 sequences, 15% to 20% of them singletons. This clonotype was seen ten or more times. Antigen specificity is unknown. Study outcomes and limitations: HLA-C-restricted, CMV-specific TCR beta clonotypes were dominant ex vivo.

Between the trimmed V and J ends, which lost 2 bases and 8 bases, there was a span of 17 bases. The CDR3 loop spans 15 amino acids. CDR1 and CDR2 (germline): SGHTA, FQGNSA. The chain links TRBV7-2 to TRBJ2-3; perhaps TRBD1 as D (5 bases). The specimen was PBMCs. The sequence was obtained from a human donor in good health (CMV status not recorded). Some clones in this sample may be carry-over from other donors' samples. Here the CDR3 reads CASSLFRTPQGTQYF. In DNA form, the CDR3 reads TGTGCCAGCAGCTTATTCAGGACACCTCAGGGTACGCAGTATTTT.